This T cell receptor beta chain was profiled in a study of T cells in Graves' hyperthyroidism and ophthalmopathy. Exclusions: uncontrolled infection, other autoimmune disease, pregnancy, lactation. CDR1 KGHSH and CDR2 LQKENI come from the germline V gene. V trimming: 3 bases; J trimming: 5 bases; junction bases outside the gene matches: 12. CDR3 size: 16 residues. The investigators amplified TCR beta CDR3 regions from RNA transcripts. TCR CDR3 underwent first-round RT-PCR with the HTBI primer set. TCRdb re-analysed the multiplex PCR reads in MiXCR, keeping a single row per CDR3 protein. The sample includes about 420,000 distinct CDR3 sequences, roughly 14% of them seen just once. This clonotype was counted at least ten times.

The genes are TRBV18 and TRBJ1-1; 7 nucleotides line up with TRBD1. The source is a woman aged 18-29 years with Graves' hyperthyroidism. The source material was blood. DNA for the CDR3: TGTGCCAGCTCACCCAGCGGATCAGGGGGGGATACTGAAGCTTTCTTT. Translation: CASSPSGSGGDTEAFF.